Presented here are 14 T cell receptor beta chains from one specimen sequenced in a study of blood T cell repertoires in COVID-19. Only in-frame clones appear in the TCRdb table, and some are missing; sequencing was by immunoSEQ multiplex PCR. Of some 520,000 clones in the sample, 80% to 90% were seen once. Sequencing input: peripheral blood. The receptors come from a man between 18 and 35 years old with COVID-19, enrolled during active disease.

This clone came up once. The rearrangement uses TRBV14 and TRBJ2-3; 10 bases map to TRBD2. CDR3 length equals 16 residues. Germline assignment: CDR1 SGHDN and CDR2 FVKESK. V lost 3 bases, J lost 0 bases, and 3 bases stayed unmatched. CDR3 bases: TGTGCCAGCAGCCACCCGGGACTAGCGAGCACAGATACGCAGTATTTT. This sequence encodes CASSHPGLASTDTQYF.

This clone was detected once. V and J are TRBV5-6 and TRBJ2-1; the D gene is possibly TRBD1 (5 bases). The CDR3 length is 15 residues. In germline, CDR1 is SGHDT, CDR2 YYEEEE. Trimming stripped 3 bases from V and 3 bases from J, with 13 bases between. The CDR3 sequence is CASSWKGQIYNEQFF. In DNA form, the CDR3 reads TGTGCCAGCAGCTGGAAGGGGCAGATCTACAATGAGCAGTTCTTC.

This rearrangement joins TRBV25-1 to TRBJ2-3; tentatively, D is TRBD2 (7 bases). V was cut by 5 bases and J by 7 bases, with 16 bases left in between. In germline, CDR1 is MGHDK, CDR2 SYGVNS. The CDR3 has 14 amino acids. CDR3 amino acids: CASSPPGGGYTQYF. The CDR3 coding sequence is TGTGCCAGCAGTCCTCCGGGGGGCGGCTATACGCAGTATTTT.

The chain is built from TRBV7-9 and TRBJ1-3; no clear D. This CDR3 has 18 residues. Trimming stripped 1 base from V and 0 bases from J, with 16 bases between. The germline CDR1 and CDR2 sequences are SEHNR and FQNEAQ (reference sequence). The CDR3 sequence is CASSLDGRRFLSGNTIYF. CDR3 coding DNA: TGTGCCAGCAGCTTAGACGGCAGGCGATTCCTCTCTGGAAACACCATATATTTT.

This clone has a single count. The rearrangement joins TRBV6-5 to TRBJ1-2, with 10 bases aligning to TRBD1. The CDR3 covers 13 residues. The junction had 4 bases not matched to a gene; V was cut back by 10 bases and J by 2 bases. Germline values: CDR1 MNHEY, CDR2 SVGAGI. CDR3 coding DNA: TGTGCCATTTCGGGACAGGGGAACTATGGCTACACCTTC. This encodes CAISGQGNYGYTF.

V gene TRBV5-4 combines with J gene TRBJ2-7; 9 bases agree with TRBD1. The CDR3 is 16 amino acids. Germline V gene data show CDR1 as SGHNT and CDR2 as YYREEE (reference sequence). J was trimmed by 7 bases and V by 3 bases; bases with no gene match: 14. This CDR3 is CASSYPGPTGGTEQYF. CDR3 bases: TGTGCCAGCAGCTACCCTGGGCCCACAGGGGGCACTGAGCAGTACTTC.

This clone was seen once. V is TRBV7-6 and J is TRBJ2-7; D is perhaps TRBD1 (7 bases). V lost 5 bases to trimming and J lost 5 bases, with 19 bases between them. Germline V lookup: CDR1 SGHVS, CDR2 FNYEAQ. This CDR3 region has 15 residues. CDR3 bases: TGTGCCAGCAGCGCCGCAGGGGGGCCCTCTGACGAGCAGTACTTC. Amino acids: CASSAAGGPSDEQYF.

This clone was seen more than once but under ten times. The CDR3 is CASSPEGRRSNYGYTF. The CDR3, as DNA: TGTGCCAGTAGTCCCGAAGGGAGGAGGAGTAACTATGGCTACACCTTC. The chain recombines TRBV19 with TRBJ1-2; D is ambiguous. V shed 5 bases and J shed 1 base, with 17 bases lying between them. The CDR3 runs to 16 residues. Germline CDR1 is LNHDA and CDR2 is SQIVND (reference sequence).

CDR3 bases: TGTGCCAGTAGTTTCACCGGGACTAGCAATGAGCAGTTCTTC. This gives the protein CASSFTGTSNEQFF. This chain links TRBV19 with TRBJ2-1; 8 bases agree with TRBD2. This CDR3 spans 14 amino acids. V dropped 5 bases and J dropped 6; count of bases not matched to a gene: 6. CDR1 and CDR2 from the germline V gene are LNHDA and SQIVND (reference sequence).

This clone was seen only once. V and J are TRBV5-5 and TRBJ2-7; D gene ambiguous. CDR1 is SGHKS, CDR2 YYEKEE, per germline (reference sequence). The CDR3 spans 11 residues. Deletions cut 4 bases from V and 3 bases from J, with 5 bases between. The CDR3 DNA sequence: TGTGCCAGCAGCACTGACTACGAGCAGTACTTC. Amino acid sequence: CASSTDYEQYF. Combining the CDR3 with reference TRBV5-5 and TRBJ2-7 gives the whole variable domain DAGVTQSPTHLIKTRGQQVTLRCSPISGHKSVSWYQQVLGQGPQFIFQYYEKEERGRGNFPDRFSARQFPNYSSELNVNALLLGDSALYLCASSTDYEQYFGPGTRLTVT.

Comments on this clone: The sample contains more than one DNA sequence encoding this CDR3. J is TRBJ2-7 and V is TRBV5-4, with TRBD2 matching 10 bases. V dropped 4 bases and J dropped 6; count of bases not matched to a gene: 4. The CDR3 is made up of 13 amino acids. Germline V gene lookup returns CDR1 SGHNT and CDR2 YYREEE (reference sequence). This CDR3 is CASSPGLASEQYF. The DNA for the CDR3 is TGTGCCAGCAGCCCGGGACTAGCGAGCGAGCAGTACTTC.

The table lists this clone with a few counts. The sample has other DNA sequences that encode this CDR3 too. The genes are TRBV7-9 and TRBJ2-7, with 8 positions matching TRBD2. CDR1 is SEHNR and CDR2 is FQNEAQ in the germline V gene (reference sequence). The trim removed 5 bases at V and 3 bases at J, leaving 3 bases unmatched. This CDR3 spans 13 amino acids. CDR3 bases: TGTGCCAGCAGCCCAGGGACTAGCTACGAGCAGTACTTC. The encoded protein is CASSPGTSYEQYF. Filled out from reference TRBV7-9 and TRBJ2-7, the complete variable domain reads DTGVSQNPRHKITKRGQNVTFRCDPISEHNRLYWYRQTLGQGPEFLTYFQNEAQLEKSRLLSDRFSAERPKGSFSTLEIQRTEQGDSAMYLCASSPGTSYEQYFGPGTRLTVT.

V is TRBV6-5 and J is TRBJ1-4; the D is unclear. The CDR3 has 13 residues. V was trimmed by 4 bases and J by 8 bases, leaving 11 bases between them. Per germline, CDR1 MNHEY and CDR2 SVGAGI. CDR3 coding DNA: TGTGCCAGCAGTTCCCAGTGGAGAGAAAAACTGTTTTTT. Translated: CASSSQWREKLFF.

To note about this clone: Additional DNA sequences in this sample encode the identical CDR3. CDR3 sequence: CASSLTSGSGNEQFF. CDR3 nucleotide sequence: TGCGCCAGCAGCTTAACTAGCGGGAGTGGCAATGAGCAGTTCTTC. The rearrangement joins TRBV5-1 to TRBJ2-1, with 11 bases fitting TRBD2. The germline V gene has CDR1 SGHRS and CDR2 YFSETQ. Unmatched junction bases numbered 4, after V lost 2 bases and J lost 6 bases. The CDR3 loop spans 15 amino acids. Filled out from reference TRBV5-1 and TRBJ2-1, the complete variable domain reads KAGVTQTPRYLIKTRGQQVTLSCSPISGHRSVSWYQQTPGQGLQFLFEYFSETQRNKGNFPGRFSGRQFSNSRSEMNVSTLELGDSALYLCASSLTSGSGNEQFFGPGTRLTVL.